The 25 T cell receptor beta chains given below trace back to one sample, sequenced in a study of tumor and adjacent non-tumor tissue in lung cancer. The template was RNA from unsorted bulk tissue. TCRbeta libraries were built with three rounds of nested PCR, modified from ARM-PCR. TCRdb recomputed calls from the multiplex PCR reads with MiXCR, one row per CDR3 protein. The repertoire holds 68,000 or so distinct CDR3 sequences, with almost 60% as singletons. The specimen was lung tumor tissue. Source of these receptors: a man aged 45-65 years with non-small cell lung cancer.

This clonotype was seen many times. The J gene is TRBJ1-1, the V gene TRBV20-1, with D unclear. V was shortened by 5 bases and J by 1 base, with 5 bases between the two germline ends. CDR3 length: 11 amino acids. Germline lookup yields CDR1 DFQATT and CDR2 SNEGSKA (reference sequence). DNA for the CDR3: TGCAGTGCTGAGGGGAACACTGAAGCTTTCTTT. This sequence encodes CSAEGNTEAFF.

This clonotype was recorded many times. The rearrangement uses TRBV5-1 and TRBJ2-7; 7 bases are a match to TRBD1. Germline V gives CDR1 SGHRS, CDR2 YFSETQ. The junction had 5 bases not matched to a gene; V was cut back by 2 bases and J by 3 bases. The CDR3 totals 14 residues. The CDR3 spells CASSFQGEGYEQYF. As DNA, the CDR3 is TGCGCCAGCAGCTTCCAGGGGGAAGGCTACGAGCAGTACTTC.

To note about this clonotype: One junction end does not reproduce the germline sequence, and a read error may be involved. The rearrangement uses TRBV4-1 and TRBJ2-1; 10 bases are shared with TRBD2. The CDR3 loop spans 18 amino acids. Germline V CDR1 and CDR2: MGHRA, YSYEKL. The CDR3 protein is CVSIQASGRAGGYNEQFF. The CDR3 coding sequence is TGCGTCAGCATCCAAGCCAGCGGGAGGGCCGGAGGCTACAATGAGCAGTTCTTC.

The CDR3 region has the DNA TGCACCGCAAGGACTAGCGGGGACCTCTACGAGCAGTACTTC. Its protein is CTARTSGDLYEQYF. V is TRBV29-1 and J is TRBJ2-7; 12 positions match TRBD2. Germline assignment: CDR1 SQVTM and CDR2 ANQGSEA. CDR3 length equals 14 residues.

Notes on this clonotype: Since the CDR3 does not end with the conserved phenylalanine or tryptophan, this likely comes from a read error. The V call is TRBV11-3, the J call TRBJ2-2; D is perhaps TRBD1 or TRBD2 (5 bases each). Looked up from germline, CDR1 is SGHNT and CDR2 is YENEEA. CDR3 length: 16 amino acids. This CDR3 reads CASSFGAGTNTGQLFS. In nucleotides, the CDR3 is TGTGCCAGCAGCTTTGGGGCAGGGACGAACACCGGGCAGCTGTTTTCT.

With respect to this clonotype: One junction end does not reproduce the germline sequence, and a read error may be involved. The chain is built from TRBV29-1 and TRBJ2-7; possible D gene TRBD1, 6 bases. The CDR3 consists of 13 residues. The germline V gene has CDR1 SQVTM and CDR2 ANQGSEA. DNA of the CDR3: TGCAGCGTTGAAGAGGCGCAGGGGTGCGAGCACTACTTC. Its translation: CSVEEAQGCEHYF.

A remark on this clonotype: A much larger clone is a single base away; this may be a read error. The CDR3 here is CASSLKGRERFF. CDR3 sequence (DNA): TGTGCCAGCAGCCTGAAAGGTAGGGAACGGTTCTTC. The chain recombines TRBV11-2 with TRBJ2-1; no clear D gene. Germline lookup yields CDR1 SGHAT and CDR2 FQNNGV. The CDR3 has 12 residues. Between the trimmed V and J ends, which lost 5 bases and 15 bases, there was a span of 17 bases.

A remark on this clonotype: A much larger clone is a single base away; this may be a read error. The chain has TRBV12-3 or TRBV12-4 and TRBJ1-1, with 8 bases matching TRBD1. This CDR3 has 15 residues. The CDR3 DNA sequence: TGTGCCAACAGTTTATCGACAGGGGTGAACACTGAAGCTTTCTTT. As protein: CANSLSTGVNTEAFF.

As concerns this clonotype: Its ends do not fully match the called genes, so a read error is possible. This chain joins TRBV28 and TRBJ2-3, with D possibly matching TRBD1 (6 bases). The CDR3 spans 14 residues. In germline, CDR1 is MDHEN, CDR2 SYDVKM. Here the CDR3 reads CAGSLGTSPGVQYF. The CDR3, as DNA: TGTGCCGGCAGTTTAGGGACAAGCCCCGGGGTGCAGTATTTT.

Details on this clonotype: The germline gene is not matched at one end of the junction; a read error may be the cause. V gene TRBV19 combines with J gene TRBJ2-1, with D perhaps given as TRBD1 or TRBD2 (5 bases each). Looked up from germline, CDR1 is LNHDA and CDR2 is SQIVND (reference sequence). The length of the CDR3 is 14 residues. CDR3 residues: CASSVKGTDNGQSF. The CDR3 bases are TGTGCCAGTTCCGTAAAGGGGACCGACAATGGGCAGTCCTTC.

Points on this clonotype: A much larger clonotype is one base distant, so this may be a read error. The V and J genes are TRBV5-1 and TRBJ2-7; D is possibly TRBD1 (5 bases). Germline-derived CDR1 and CDR2 are SGHRS and YFSETQ. The CDR3 runs to 14 residues. V lost 0 bases and J 2 bases, leaving 9 bases between the germline ends. CDR3 in amino acids: CASSLVGAPYEQYF. The CDR3 DNA reads as TGCGCCAGCAGCTTGGTAGGGGCGCCCTACGAGCAGTACTTC. The full variable domain, rest sourced from reference TRBV5-1 and TRBJ2-7, is KAGVTQTPRYLIKTRGQQVTLSCSPISGHRSVSWYQQTPGQGLQFLFEYFSETQRNKGNFPGRFSGRQFSNSRSEMNVSTLELGDSALYLCASSLVGAPYEQYFGPGTRLTVT.

Points on this clonotype: Being one base from a much bigger clone, this may be a read error. The chain joins TRBV6-5 to TRBJ2-7; TRBD2 aligns across 12 bases. CDR3 size: 17 residues. CDR1 MNHEY and CDR2 SVGAGI come from the germline V gene. Here the CDR3 DNA reads TGTGTCAGCAGTAAGCGACTAGCGGGAGCCTCCTCCTACGAGCAGTACTTC. Amino acid sequence: CVSSKRLAGASSYEQYF.

In this sample, this clonotype turned up a few times. This likely comes from a read error, as the CDR3 has no conserved phenylalanine or tryptophan at its end. The rearrangement uses TRBV2 and TRBJ1-1; D ambiguous. Per the germline V gene, CDR1 is SNHLY and CDR2 is FYNNEI. CDR3 size: 13 residues. Trimming shortened V by 5 bases and J by 4 bases, and 11 bases separated the two germline ends. CDR3 residues: CASSLAKTTEAFY. CDR3 in DNA: TGTGCCAGCAGTCTGGCCAAGACCACTGAAGCTTTCTAT.

This clonotype showed up many times. This chain connects TRBV29-1 to TRBJ1-3; D is uncertain. This CDR3 has 11 amino acids. V was shortened by 7 bases and J by 4 bases, with 8 bases between the two germline ends. Germline CDR1 and CDR2: SQVTM and ANQGSEA. The CDR3 loop reads CSAVMGNTIYF. The CDR3 region has the DNA TGCAGCGCCGTGATGGGAAACACCATATATTTT.

Concerning this clonotype: A much larger clone differs by one base, so this may be a read error. V usage is TRBV5-6 and J usage is TRBJ1-6; tentative D call: TRBD1 (5 bases). The CDR3 covers 15 residues. Germline V gene sequence: CDR1 SGHDT, CDR2 YYEEEE. This CDR3 is CASGLGGIVNSPLHF. In nucleotides, the CDR3 is TGTGCCAGCGGCTTGGGGGGGATCGTAAATTCACCCCTCCACTTT.

This clonotype showed up just once. At one of its ends the junction is not consistent with the germline gene, which may arise from a read error. The chain combines TRBV11-2 with TRBJ1-1; the D is unclear. CDR3 length equals 13 residues. Per the germline V gene, CDR1 is SGHAT and CDR2 is FQNNGV. The CDR3 is CASSLEPNTEVIF. CDR3 bases: TGTGCCAGTAGCTTAGAGCCGAACACTGAAGTTATCTTT.

In the case of this clonotype: The CDR3 carries no conserved terminal phenylalanine or tryptophan, so it likely arises from a read error. The J gene is TRBJ2-5, the V gene TRBV4-1; the match to TRBD2 covers 7 bases. With V trimmed by 4 bases and J by 2 bases, 10 bases remained unmatched. Germline CDR1 MGHRA, CDR2 YSYEKL. The CDR3 length is 16 residues. The chain's CDR3 is CASSLRLSGAQETQYS. DNA of the CDR3: TGCGCCAGCAGCCTCCGCCTCAGCGGGGCTCAAGAGACCCAGTACTCC.

The chain links TRBV6-1 to TRBJ2-3; TRBD1 matches at 8 bases. With 10 bases clipped from V and 3 bases from J, the junction kept 12 bases outside the gene matches. CDR1 and CDR2 (germline): MNHNS, SASEGT. The CDR3 runs 15 residues. The CDR3 loop reads CANIEGNRGTDTQYF. The CDR3 bases are TGTGCCAACATTGAAGGTAACAGGGGGACAGATACGCAGTATTTT.

This chain uses TRBV27 with TRBJ2-3; 7 positions match TRBD2. The J segment lost 4 bases and the V segment lost 6 bases, leaving 10 bases of the junction unmatched. This CDR3 has 15 amino acids. CDR1 is MNHEY and CDR2 is SMNVEV in the germline V gene (reference sequence). The CDR3 nucleotides are TGTGCCAGCAGCTCCTCCAGTGGGAGGGCAGATACGCAGTATTTT. It specifies CASSSSSGRADTQYF.

The table lists this clonotype with many counts. V and J are TRBV10-2 and TRBJ2-3, with 8 bases lining up with TRBD2. From germline, CDR1 is WSHSY and CDR2 SAAADI. J gave up 2 bases and V 8 bases, and 6 bases lay outside the gene matches. CDR3 length: 14 residues. CDR3 region: CASGQAGDTDTQYF. The CDR3 DNA reads as TGCGCCAGCGGACAAGCGGGGGACACAGATACGCAGTATTTT.

This clonotype was seen many times. This chain connects TRBV10-2 to TRBJ1-2; 7 nucleotides agree with TRBD1. This CDR3 is built from 15 residues. CDR1 WSHSY and CDR2 SAAADI come from the germline V gene. The J segment lost 1 base and the V segment lost 0 bases, leaving 2 bases of the junction unmatched. CDR3 bases: TGCGCCAGCAGTGAGTCGACAGGGCTTAACTATGGCTACACCTTC. This gives the protein CASSESTGLNYGYTF.

Concerning this clonotype itself: A much larger clone is a single base away; this may be a read error. The gene calls are TRBV29-1 and TRBJ2-5; D possibly corresponds to TRBD2 (6 bases). From germline, CDR1 is SQVTM and CDR2 ANQGSEA. CDR3 length: 12 amino acids. Trimming took 7 bases from V and 2 from J, leaving 11 bases between them. The CDR3, as DNA: TGCAGCGCCCGGGAGACGCAAGAGACCCAGTACTTC. Protein: CSARETQETQYF.

This clonotype was recorded at least ten times. The chain has TRBV20-1 and TRBJ2-7; the match to TRBD2 covers 10 bases. V shed 3 bases, J shed 4 bases, and the junction held 3 bases outside the gene matches. The CDR3 has 13 amino acids. Germline values: CDR1 DFQATT, CDR2 SNEGSKA (reference sequence). CDR3 sequence: CSASISGRYEQYF. DNA for the CDR3: TGCAGTGCTAGTATTAGCGGGAGGTACGAGCAGTACTTC.

This clonotype was counted ten times or more. V gene TRBV2 combines with J gene TRBJ2-2; D is perhaps TRBD1 or TRBD2 (5 bases each). The CDR3 is made up of 13 amino acids. CDR1 SNHLY and CDR2 FYNNEI come from the germline V gene. Deletions cut 4 bases from V and 8 bases from J, with 11 bases between. In nucleotides, the CDR3 is TGTGCCAGCAGTGGCCCCGGGGCAGGGGAGCTGTTTTTT. Translating it yields CASSGPGAGELFF.

Turning to this clonotype: Being one base from a much bigger clone, this may be a read error. The chain employs TRBV28 and TRBJ2-1; D is uncertain. The CDR3 length is 14 residues. Germline CDR1 reads MDHEN; CDR2 reads SYDVKM. CDR3 loop: CASILTSSYYEQFF. The CDR3 bases are TGTGCCAGCATTCTCACCAGCTCCTACTATGAGCAGTTCTTC.